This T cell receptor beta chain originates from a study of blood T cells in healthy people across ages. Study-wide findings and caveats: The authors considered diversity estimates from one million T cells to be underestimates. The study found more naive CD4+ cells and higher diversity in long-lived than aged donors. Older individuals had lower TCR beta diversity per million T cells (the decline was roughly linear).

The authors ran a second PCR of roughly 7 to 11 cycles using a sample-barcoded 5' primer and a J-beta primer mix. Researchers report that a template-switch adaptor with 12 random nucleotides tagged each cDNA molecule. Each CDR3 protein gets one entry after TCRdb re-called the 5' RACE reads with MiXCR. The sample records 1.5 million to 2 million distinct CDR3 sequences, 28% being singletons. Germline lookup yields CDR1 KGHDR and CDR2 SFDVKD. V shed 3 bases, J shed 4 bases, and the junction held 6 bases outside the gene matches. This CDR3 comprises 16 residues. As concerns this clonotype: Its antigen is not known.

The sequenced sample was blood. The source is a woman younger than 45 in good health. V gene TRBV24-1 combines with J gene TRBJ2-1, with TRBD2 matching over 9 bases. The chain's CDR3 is CATSDPSGGQYNEQFF. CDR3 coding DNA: TGTGCCACCAGTGATCCAAGCGGGGGGCAGTACAATGAGCAGTTCTTC.